The 7 T cell receptor beta chains given below trace back to one sample, sequenced in a study of human T cells and chemical hapten exposure. TCRdb reanalysed the RACE reads using MiXCR and keeps one entry per CDR3 protein. The top ten clones hold roughly 1.4% of a sample with approximately 71,000 distinct CDR3 sequences, more than 9.5% of them seen once. As to time point: patch test 3, about 24 weeks after DPC sensitization. This sample's treatment: therapeutic diphenylcyclopropenone sensitization with weekly scalp DPC. The sample here was whole blood, taken in connection with sensitization to the hapten diphenylcyclopropenone (DPC). The source of these receptors is a woman in her forties or fifties with alopecia areata. Some clones in this sample may be carry-over from other donors' samples.

This clonotype occurred many times. The rearrangement links TRBV11-2 to TRBJ2-3; TRBD2 aligns across 9 bases. Per germline, CDR1 SGHAT and CDR2 FQNNGV. This CDR3 comprises 18 residues. V gave up 4 bases and J gave up 2 bases; unmatched junction bases: 13. The CDR3 spells CASSYQTSSGGPTDTQYF. The CDR3 region has the DNA TGTGCCAGCAGCTATCAAACCTCCAGCGGGGGGCCCACAGATACGCAGTATTTT. The full variable domain, with the rest looked up from reference TRBV11-2 and TRBJ2-3, is EAGVAQSPRYKIIEKRQSVAFWCNPISGHATLYWYQQILGQGPKLLIQFQNNGVVDDSQLPKDRFSAERLKGVDSTLKIQPAKLEDSAVYLCASSYQTSSGGPTDTQYFGPGTRLTVL.

V and J are TRBV4-3 and TRBJ1-4; D might be TRBD1 (5 bases). Germline CDR1 and CDR2: LGHNA and YSLEER. Between the trimmed V and J ends, which lost 1 base and 2 bases, there was a span of 17 bases. CDR3 length equals 18 residues. This chain's CDR3 is CASSQGRGSGRTNEKLFF. The CDR3 DNA sequence: TGCGCCAGCAGCCAAGGTCGAGGGTCGGGACGGACTAATGAAAAACTGTTTTTT.

This clonotype was counted between two and nine times. The J gene is TRBJ2-7, the V gene TRBV5-5; no reliable D call. CDR3 length equals 14 residues. From germline, CDR1 is SGHKS and CDR2 YYEKEE (reference sequence). V lost 4 bases to trimming and J lost 2 bases, with 13 bases between them. CDR3 nucleotide sequence: TGTGCCAGCAGCCCGCTTGAGCCCCCCTACGAGCAGTACTTC. Translated: CASSPLEPPYEQYF. The full variable domain, with the rest looked up from reference TRBV5-5 and TRBJ2-7, is DAGVTQSPTHLIKTRGQQVTLRCSPISGHKSVSWYQQVLGQGPQFIFQYYEKEERGRGNFPDRFSARQFPNYSSELNVNALLLGDSALYLCASSPLEPPYEQYFGPGTRLTVT.

This clonotype was found many times. The J gene is TRBJ1-2, the V gene TRBV5-1; D unresolved. The germline CDR1 and CDR2 sequences are SGHRS and YFSETQ. The CDR3 has 16 amino acids. V was pared by 0 bases and J by 7 bases, with 19 bases between. DNA for the CDR3: TGCGCCAGCAGCTTGGCCTCTCGAGTCGGTTCTGGTGGCTACACCTTC. Protein: CASSLASRVGSGGYTF.

This clonotype has ten or more counts. The chain employs TRBV20-1 and TRBJ1-1; perhaps TRBD1 as D (5 bases). The CDR3 is 14 residues long. Trimming stripped 5 bases from V and 1 base from J, with 14 bases between. CDR1 and CDR2 from the germline V gene are DFQATT and SNEGSKA (reference sequence). The CDR3 region is CSAPWTYSNTEAFF. CDR3 in DNA: TGCAGTGCTCCCTGGACATATTCGAACACTGAAGCTTTCTTT.

This clonotype was observed many times. The CDR3 reads CASGFIDRLNWEAFF. DNA for the CDR3: TGCGCCAGCGGCTTCATTGACAGGTTGAATTGGGAAGCTTTCTTT. The chain is built from TRBV10-2 and TRBJ1-1; possible D gene TRBD1, 6 bases. Trimming took 8 bases from V and 8 from J, leaving 24 bases between them. The germline CDR1 and CDR2 sequences are WSHSY and SAAADI. This CDR3 has 15 residues.

This clonotype was observed a handful of times. This chain uses TRBV28 with TRBJ2-1; maybe TRBD2 (5 bases). V was pared by 3 bases and J by 5 bases, with 20 bases between. The CDR3 has 17 residues. Germline V lookup: CDR1 MDHEN, CDR2 SYDVKM. CDR3 nucleotides: TGTGCCAGCAGTTTCTCTCCTACTAGACCCTTGAACAATGAGCAGTTCTTC. This encodes CASSFSPTRPLNNEQFF.